This is a list of T cell receptor beta chains from one sample in a study of OX40 agonist ivuxolimab in advanced cancers. Generated by immunoSEQ multiplex PCR, the TCRdb table keeps only in-frame clones and is missing some. Seen here are tens of thousands of clones, 84% observed once, and the top ten hold more than 1.5%. Sequences were derived from CD4+ or CD8+ T cells sorted from blood, sampled in a trial of the OX40 agonist ivuxolimab. All receptors derive from an adult with an advanced solid tumor such as melanoma, head and neck, liver or kidney cancer. The CDR3 runs from the conserved cysteine through the conserved F or W. D genes are given only for firm matches. Expanded clones are given a class, and other clones once, few, many or no size at all.

J gene: TRBJ2-3
clone size: NA
D gene: TRBD1
V gene: TRBV30
CDR3 length: 15
CDR3 protein: CAWTIRTGGADTQYF
CDR3 DNA: TGTGCCTGGACGATACGGACAGGGGGCGCAGATACGCAGTATTTT

J gene: TRBJ2-1
clone size: NA
D gene: NA
V gene: TRBV5-1
CDR3 length: 13
CDR3 protein: CASSLGADNEQFF
CDR3 DNA: TGCGCCAGCAGCTTGGGGGCAGACAATGAGCAGTTCTTC

J gene: TRBJ1-2
clone size: few
D gene: NA
V gene: TRBV19
CDR3 length: 14
CDR3 protein: CASSIGRAVDGYTF
CDR3 DNA: TGTGCCAGTAGTATAGGGCGCGCAGTGGATGGCTACACCTTC

J gene: TRBJ2-5
clone size: NA
D gene: NA
V gene: TRBV7-2
CDR3 length: 15
CDR3 protein: CASSPRLGGQETQYF
CDR3 DNA: TGTGCCAGCAGCCCACGACTAGGGGGCCAAGAGACCCAGTACTTC

J gene: TRBJ2-7
clone size: once
D gene: NA
V gene: TRBV6-4
CDR3 length: 15
CDR3 protein: CASSYSDWTSYEQYF
CDR3 DNA: TGTGCCAGCAGTTACTCGGACTGGACTTCCTACGAGCAGTACTTC

J gene: TRBJ1-3
clone size: NA
D gene: TRBD1
V gene: TRBV9
CDR3 length: 15
CDR3 protein: CASSVETGFGNTIYF
CDR3 DNA: TGTGCCAGCAGCGTAGAGACAGGGTTTGGAAACACCATATATTTT

J gene: TRBJ1-6
clone size: NA
D gene: TRBD1
V gene: TRBV4-3
CDR3 length: 19
CDR3 protein: CASSQDVVRMAGGNSPLHF
CDR3 DNA: TGCGCCAGCAGCCAAGATGTTGTACGAATGGCAGGGGGAAATTCACCCCTCCACTTT

J gene: TRBJ2-7
clone size: NA
D gene: NA
V gene: TRBV7-2
CDR3 length: 16
CDR3 protein: CASSLSGSRPYYEQYF
CDR3 DNA: TGTGCCAGCAGCTTAAGCGGGTCGCGGCCGTACTACGAGCAGTACTTC

J gene: TRBJ2-7
clone size: NA
D gene: NA
V gene: TRBV6-1
CDR3 length: 14
CDR3 protein: CASSVGTDYYEQYF
CDR3 DNA: TGTGCCAGCAGTGTAGGGACGGACTATTACGAGCAGTACTTC

J gene: TRBJ1-6
clone size: few
D gene: NA
V gene: TRBV2
CDR3 length: 13
CDR3 protein: CASSESGQSPLHF
CDR3 DNA: TGTGCCAGCAGTGAATCAGGGCAGTCACCCCTCCACTTT

J gene: TRBJ2-5
clone size: once
D gene: TRBD1
V gene: TRBV5-1
CDR3 length: 16
CDR3 protein: CASSLGPGQGQETQYF
CDR3 DNA: TGCGCCAGCAGCTTGGGCCCGGGACAGGGCCAAGAGACCCAGTACTTC

J gene: TRBJ1-1
clone size: NA
D gene: NA
V gene: TRBV6-1
CDR3 length: 14
CDR3 protein: CASSPLGGVTEAFF
CDR3 DNA: TGTGCCAGCAGTCCCCTGGGGGGAGTCACTGAAGCTTTCTTT

J gene: TRBJ2-5
clone size: NA
D gene: TRBD1
V gene: TRBV19
CDR3 length: 14
CDR3 protein: CASSSLDRGETQYF
CDR3 DNA: TGTGCCAGTAGTTCTCTCGACAGGGGAGAGACCCAGTACTTC

J gene: TRBJ1-5
clone size: once
D gene: NA
V gene: TRBV30
CDR3 length: 13
CDR3 protein: CAWSLGQSPPQHF
CDR3 DNA: TGTGCCTGGAGTCTCGGACAGAGCCCGCCCCAGCATTTT

J gene: TRBJ1-1
clone size: NA
D gene: NA
V gene: TRBV5-1
CDR3 length: 15
CDR3 protein: CASSLGRPRNTEAFF
CDR3 DNA: TGCGCCAGCAGCTTGGGTCGGCCGAGGAACACTGAAGCTTTCTTT

J gene: TRBJ2-7
clone size: NA
D gene: NA
V gene: TRBV28
CDR3 length: 15
CDR3 protein: CASTPRGQTFHEQYF
CDR3 DNA: TGTGCCAGCACCCCTCGTGGACAGACGTTTCACGAGCAGTACTTC

J gene: TRBJ1-1
clone size: NA
D gene: NA
V gene: TRBV9
CDR3 length: 14
CDR3 protein: CASSVEVLNTEAFF
CDR3 DNA: TGTGCCAGCAGCGTAGAGGTCCTGAACACTGAAGCTTTCTTT

J gene: TRBJ2-7
clone size: NA
D gene: TRBD1
V gene: TRBV28
CDR3 length: 16
CDR3 protein: CASSLPTGASGYEQYF
CDR3 DNA: TGTGCCAGCAGTCTACCCACAGGGGCCTCGGGGTACGAGCAGTACTTC

J gene: TRBJ1-4
clone size: NA
D gene: NA
V gene: TRBV27
CDR3 length: 15
CDR3 protein: CASSLSEGFNEKLFF
CDR3 DNA: TGTGCCAGCAGTTTATCGGAGGGGTTCAATGAAAAACTGTTTTTT

J gene: TRBJ1-1
clone size: NA
D gene: NA
V gene: TRBV5-1
CDR3 length: 15
CDR3 protein: CASSPLEGLNTEAFF
CDR3 DNA: TGCGCCAGCAGCCCCCTTGAGGGGCTGAACACTGAAGCTTTCTTT

J gene: TRBJ2-5
clone size: NA
D gene: TRBD1
V gene: TRBV28
CDR3 length: 16
CDR3 protein: CASSSYLQGAGETQYF
CDR3 DNA: TGTGCCAGCAGCTCCTATCTTCAGGGGGCAGGAGAGACCCAGTACTTC

J gene: TRBJ2-3
clone size: NA
D gene: NA
V gene: TRBV25-1
CDR3 length: 13
CDR3 protein: CASSDTPTDTQYF
CDR3 DNA: TGTGCCAGCAGCGACACTCCCACAGATACGCAGTATTTT

J gene: TRBJ2-5
clone size: NA
D gene: NA
V gene: TRBV5-4
CDR3 length: 14
CDR3 protein: CASSLDSTQETQYF
CDR3 DNA: TGTGCCAGCAGCCTGGACTCGACCCAAGAGACCCAGTACTTC

J gene: TRBJ1-2
clone size: NA
D gene: NA
V gene: TRBV9
CDR3 length: 15
CDR3 protein: CASSGLTQGDGGYTF
CDR3 DNA: TGTGCCAGCAGCGGACTCACCCAGGGCGACGGCGGCTACACCTTC

J gene: TRBJ2-5
clone size: NA
D gene: NA
V gene: TRBV7-2
CDR3 length: 13
CDR3 protein: CASAPWAEETQYF
CDR3 DNA: TGTGCCAGCGCGCCTTGGGCCGAAGAGACCCAGTACTTC

J gene: TRBJ2-2
clone size: NA
D gene: TRBD2
V gene: TRBV19
CDR3 length: 17
CDR3 protein: CASSMLAGRSGTGELFF
CDR3 DNA: TGTGCCAGTAGTATGCTAGCGGGGAGGTCGGGCACCGGGGAGCTGTTTTTT

J gene: TRBJ2-2
clone size: NA
D gene: NA
V gene: TRBV7-6
CDR3 length: 16
CDR3 protein: CASSPSHRALTGELFF
CDR3 DNA: TGTGCCAGCAGCCCCTCACACCGTGCGCTCACCGGGGAGCTGTTTTTT

J gene: TRBJ2-3
clone size: NA
D gene: NA
V gene: TRBV6-1
CDR3 length: 17
CDR3 protein: CASSEWGKLVGTDTQYF
CDR3 DNA: TGTGCCAGCAGTGAATGGGGGAAATTGGTAGGCACAGATACGCAGTATTTT

J gene: TRBJ1-2
clone size: few
D gene: NA
V gene: TRBV28
CDR3 length: 11
CDR3 protein: CASSWTGGYTF
CDR3 DNA: TGTGCCAGCAGTTGGACGGGTGGCTACACCTTC

J gene: TRBJ2-7
clone size: once
D gene: NA
V gene: TRBV18
CDR3 length: 13
CDR3 protein: CASSPLQGDEQYF
CDR3 DNA: TGTGCCAGCTCACCACTTCAAGGCGACGAGCAGTACTTC

J gene: TRBJ2-7
clone size: NA
D gene: NA
V gene: TRBV7-2
CDR3 length: 15
CDR3 protein: CASSLGILVPYEQYF
CDR3 DNA: TGTGCCAGCAGCTTAGGGATACTAGTCCCCTACGAGCAGTACTTC

J gene: TRBJ1-5
clone size: NA
D gene: NA
V gene: TRBV18
CDR3 length: 13
CDR3 protein: CASSGTEDQPQHF
CDR3 DNA: TGTGCCAGCTCAGGGACGGAAGATCAGCCCCAGCATTTT

J gene: TRBJ1-5
clone size: few
D gene: NA
V gene: TRBV7-6
CDR3 length: 13
CDR3 protein: CASSPGLWQPQHF
CDR3 DNA: TGTGCCAGCAGCCCCGGTCTCTGGCAGCCCCAGCATTTT

J gene: TRBJ2-5
clone size: NA
D gene: NA
V gene: TRBV5-1
CDR3 length: 15
CDR3 protein: CASSTQGLGLETQYF
CDR3 DNA: TGCGCCAGCAGCACACAGGGTCTGGGCCTAGAGACCCAGTACTTC

J gene: TRBJ1-1
clone size: NA
D gene: NA
V gene: TRBV6-1
CDR3 length: 13
CDR3 protein: CASSSTVNTEAFF
CDR3 DNA: TGTGCCAGCAGCTCCACAGTGAACACTGAAGCTTTCTTT

J gene: TRBJ2-3
clone size: NA
D gene: NA
V gene: TRBV2
CDR3 length: 17
CDR3 protein: CASSEAKRLISTDTQYF
CDR3 DNA: TGTGCCAGCAGTGAAGCGAAAAGACTCATTAGCACAGATACGCAGTATTTT

J gene: TRBJ1-2
clone size: once
D gene: NA
V gene: TRBV2
CDR3 length: 11
CDR3 protein: CASYGMRGYTF
CDR3 DNA: TGTGCCAGCTACGGAATGAGAGGCTACACCTTC

J gene: TRBJ2-5
clone size: NA
D gene: NA
V gene: TRBV5-1
CDR3 length: 14
CDR3 protein: CASSLALSGETQYF
CDR3 DNA: TGCGCCAGCAGCTTGGCCCTTTCGGGAGAGACCCAGTACTTC

J gene: TRBJ2-3
clone size: NA
D gene: TRBD2
V gene: TRBV7-9
CDR3 length: 14
CDR3 protein: CASSFSGMGDTQYF
CDR3 DNA: TGTGCCAGCAGCTTTAGCGGGATGGGAGATACGCAGTATTTT

J gene: TRBJ1-5
clone size: NA
D gene: NA
V gene: TRBV18
CDR3 length: 14
CDR3 protein: CASGLSGSFQPQHF
CDR3 DNA: TGTGCCAGCGGGTTGAGCGGGAGTTTCCAGCCCCAGCATTTT

J gene: TRBJ2-5
clone size: NA
D gene: TRBD1
V gene: TRBV5-6
CDR3 length: 13
CDR3 protein: CASSLQGEETQYF
CDR3 DNA: TGTGCCAGCAGCTTGCAGGGGGAAGAGACCCAGTACTTC

J gene: TRBJ2-3
clone size: NA
D gene: TRBD1
V gene: TRBV4-3
CDR3 length: 17
CDR3 protein: CASSQELRQGFTDTQYF
CDR3 DNA: TGCGCCAGCAGCCAAGAGTTGCGACAGGGTTTCACAGATACGCAGTATTTT

J gene: TRBJ1-5
clone size: NA
D gene: NA
V gene: TRBV28
CDR3 length: 15
CDR3 protein: CASSLGGRGNQPQHF
CDR3 DNA: TGTGCCAGCAGTTTAGGAGGACGAGGCAATCAGCCCCAGCATTTT

J gene: TRBJ1-1
clone size: NA
D gene: NA
V gene: TRBV19
CDR3 length: 13
CDR3 protein: CASRGQGNTEAFF
CDR3 DNA: TGTGCCAGCAGAGGGCAGGGAAACACTGAAGCTTTCTTT

J gene: TRBJ2-3
clone size: NA
D gene: TRBD2
V gene: TRBV7-3
CDR3 length: 15
CDR3 protein: CASSPTGGPTDTQYF
CDR3 DNA: TGTGCCAGCAGCCCCACGGGGGGGCCCACAGATACGCAGTATTTT

J gene: TRBJ1-4
clone size: NA
D gene: NA
V gene: TRBV7-6
CDR3 length: 12
CDR3 protein: CASSSENEKLFF
CDR3 DNA: TGTGCCAGCAGCTCCGAGAATGAAAAACTGTTTTTT

J gene: TRBJ1-2
clone size: NA
D gene: NA
V gene: TRBV30
CDR3 length: 16
CDR3 protein: CAWSPELADRPYGYTF
CDR3 DNA: TGTGCCTGGAGCCCGGAGTTAGCAGACCGTCCCTATGGCTACACCTTC

J gene: TRBJ2-5
clone size: once
D gene: TRBD2
V gene: TRBV27
CDR3 length: 13
CDR3 protein: CASSFSGEETQYF
CDR3 DNA: TGTGCCAGCAGTTTTAGCGGGGAAGAGACCCAGTACTTC

J gene: TRBJ2-7
clone size: NA
D gene: NA
V gene: TRBV7-2
CDR3 length: 12
CDR3 protein: CASSLLGGGQYF
CDR3 DNA: TGTGCCAGCAGCTTATTAGGAGGGGGCCAGTACTTC